The 16 T cell receptor beta chains given below trace back to one sample, sequenced in a study of T cell repertoires in cytomegalovirus infection. TCRdb used MiXCR to reprocess the reads, holding one entry per CDR3 protein. The data show almost 500,000 distinct CDR3 sequences, about 10% seen once. Sequencing was carried out using PBMCs. The origin of the receptors is a human donor in good health (CMV status not recorded). Some clones in this sample may be carry-over from other donors' samples.

This clonotype has a count of ten or more. The V call is TRBV7-9, the J call TRBJ2-2; D perhaps matches TRBD1 (7 bases). The length of the CDR3 is 18 residues. The germline CDR1 and CDR2 sequences are SEHNR and FQNEAQ (reference sequence). V lost 4 bases to trimming and J lost 3 bases, with 21 bases between them. The chain's CDR3 is CASSSTWISRGDTGELFF. The DNA of the CDR3 is TGTGCCAGCAGCTCGACTTGGATTAGCAGGGGGGACACCGGGGAGCTGTTTTTT.

CDR3 sequence: CASTETPPQETQYF. CDR3 nucleotide sequence: TGCGCCAGCACAGAAACTCCGCCCCAAGAGACCCAGTACTTC. J is TRBJ2-5 and V is TRBV5-1; D call uncertain. V gave up 6 bases and J gave up 1 base, with 13 bases separating them. The length of the CDR3 is 14 residues. Germline loops: CDR1 SGHRS, CDR2 YFSETQ.

This clonotype showed up many times. The CDR3 nucleotides are TGTGCCAGCAGCTCCCTCACTAGCGGGGGGATTGAGCAGTTCTTC. Translation: CASSSLTSGGIEQFF. The V gene is TRBV7-6, the J gene TRBJ2-1; 12 nucleotides match TRBD2. Germline CDR1 reads SGHVS; CDR2 reads FNYEAQ. The V gene end was trimmed by 4 bases and the J gene end by 9 bases; junction bases not matched to a gene: 7. The CDR3 consists of 15 residues.

The chain employs TRBV9 and TRBJ1-1; D perhaps matches TRBD1 (5 bases). Per the germline V gene, CDR1 is SGDLS and CDR2 is YYNGEE. The CDR3 runs to 15 residues. The ends were cut back, 0 bases at V and 4 bases at J, with 13 bases in the middle. As DNA, the CDR3 is TGTGCCAGCAGCGTAGGCGTAGGGGCCGGCACTGAAGCTTTCTTT. Translation gives CASSVGVGAGTEAFF.

This clonotype was seen repeatedly, ten times or more. The rearrangement uses TRBV6-5 and TRBJ2-3; D remains unclear. V dropped 5 bases and J dropped 6 bases, with 9 bases sitting between them. The germline CDR1 and CDR2 sequences are MNHEY and SVGAGI. The CDR3 totals 12 residues. CDR3 sequence: CASSPTPDTQYF. The DNA of the CDR3 is TGTGCCAGCAGTCCCACACCGGATACGCAGTATTTT.

This clonotype was recorded many times. This sequence joins TRBV20-1 and TRBJ2-5; 10 bases map to TRBD2. Per germline, CDR1 DFQATT and CDR2 SNEGSKA (reference sequence). J lost 5 bases, V lost 8 bases, and 14 bases had no gene match. This CDR3 comprises 15 residues. CDR3 residues: CSTEEKAGGRETQYF. The CDR3 DNA follows: TGCAGTACGGAGGAAAAAGCGGGGGGGCGGGAGACCCAGTACTTC.

This clonotype was seen more than once but under ten times. The chain has TRBV12-3 or TRBV12-4 and TRBJ1-3; no reliable D call. The CDR3 spans 15 residues. V was cut by 6 bases and J by 4 bases, with 16 bases left in between. CDR3 nucleotides: TGTGCCAGCAGCCTCGTCCCGGGGAGGGGAAACACCATATATTTT. It is translated as CASSLVPGRGNTIYF.

This clonotype occurred a few times. The CDR3 coding sequence is TGTGCCAGCAGGAAAAAGCCAGGACAAGAGACCCAGTACTTC. It is translated as CASRKKPGQETQYF. The chain employs TRBV28 and TRBJ2-5, with D unclear. Looked up from germline, CDR1 is MDHEN and CDR2 is SYDVKM. V was cut by 6 bases and J by 2 bases, with 13 bases left in between. This CDR3 has 14 residues.

The sample holds a few counts of this clonotype. This chain joins TRBV3-1 and TRBJ2-2, with 9 bases lining up with TRBD2. Trimming at V came to 0 bases and at J to 10 bases, leaving 18 bases not matched to a gene. Germline CDR1 LGHDT, CDR2 YNNKEL (reference sequence). The CDR3 is made up of 19 amino acids. CDR3 in amino acids: CASSQDWGRLAGYYVELFF. The DNA for the CDR3 is TGTGCCAGCAGCCAAGATTGGGGTCGGCTAGCGGGATACTACGTGGAGCTGTTTTTT.

Ten or more counts support this clonotype. The chain couples TRBV6-6 to TRBJ2-7; TRBD2 aligns across 10 bases. CDR3 size: 15 residues. Germline V lookup: CDR1 MNHNY, CDR2 SVGAGI (reference sequence). With 6 bases clipped from V and 9 bases from J, the junction kept 14 bases outside the gene matches. The CDR3 sequence: CASSPPRPAGGGQYF. CDR3 in DNA: TGTGCCAGCAGCCCTCCCCGTCCAGCGGGAGGGGGGCAGTACTTC.

Many counts were recorded for this clonotype. The rearrangement links TRBV28 to TRBJ1-1; no definite D call. Germline V gene data show CDR1 as MDHEN and CDR2 as SYDVKM. This CDR3 has 14 amino acids. V was clipped by 4 bases and J by 3 bases, with 12 bases between them. The CDR3 here is CASSWAAPDTEAFF. DNA for the CDR3: TGTGCCAGCAGTTGGGCAGCCCCGGACACTGAAGCTTTCTTT.

The table lists this clonotype with many counts. The chain uses TRBV28 and TRBJ2-3, with TRBD2 as a possible D gene (5 bases). Germline CDR1 and CDR2: MDHEN and SYDVKM. The CDR3 runs to 17 residues. V was trimmed by 4 bases and J by 2 bases, leaving 19 bases between them. Here the CDR3 reads CASSCAIWTGDTDTQYF. The CDR3 nucleotides read TGTGCCAGCAGTTGCGCGATATGGACTGGTGACACAGATACGCAGTATTTT. Variable domain in full (rest from reference TRBV28 and TRBJ2-3): DVKVTQSSRYLVKRTGEKVFLECVQDMDHENMFWYRQDPGLGLRLIYFSYDVKMKEKGDIPEGYSVSREKKERFSLILESASTNQTSMYLCASSCAIWTGDTDTQYFGPGTRLTVL.

The V call is TRBV10-3, the J call TRBJ1-5; 7 bases line up with TRBD1. Germline CDR1 reads ENHRY; CDR2 reads SYGVKD. CDR3 length: 15 residues. V lost 2 bases, J lost 5 bases, and 6 bases stayed unmatched. The CDR3 region has the DNA TGTGCCATCAGTGAGGTAGAGGGGGCGTATCAGCCCCAGCATTTT. Residues: CAISEVEGAYQPQHF.

Concerning this clonotype: This may arise from a read error, as a much more abundant clone is one base away. The chain links TRBV4-2 to TRBJ2-1; 9 bases are shared with TRBD2. CDR1 and CDR2 (germline): LGHNA, YNFKEQ. CDR3 length: 15 residues. CDR3 DNA: TGTGCCAGCAGCCTCAGCGGGGGGCTGTACAATGTGCAGTTCTTC. This translates into CASSLSGGLYNVQFF.

This clonotype was seen ten or more times. The genes are TRBV7-9 and TRBJ1-3; tentatively, D is TRBD1 (5 bases). Trimming cost V 6 bases and J 0 bases, with 15 bases left between them. This CDR3 is 16 amino acids long. Germline lookup yields CDR1 SEHNR and CDR2 FQNEAQ (reference sequence). The CDR3 region is CASRGPGTSSGNTIYF. CDR3 in DNA: TGTGCCAGCAGGGGCCCCGGGACGAGCTCTGGAAACACCATATATTTT.

This clonotype appeared many times. The rearrangement joins TRBV7-8 to TRBJ1-2; D remains unclear. The length of the CDR3 is 15 residues. The V end was cut by 1 base, the J end by 4 bases, with 13 bases between. Per the germline V gene, CDR1 is SGHVS and CDR2 is FQNEAQ. In nucleotides, the CDR3 is TGTGCCAGCAGCTTAGAGGCCGGCAGGCCCTATGGCTACACCTTC. Amino acids: CASSLEAGRPYGYTF.